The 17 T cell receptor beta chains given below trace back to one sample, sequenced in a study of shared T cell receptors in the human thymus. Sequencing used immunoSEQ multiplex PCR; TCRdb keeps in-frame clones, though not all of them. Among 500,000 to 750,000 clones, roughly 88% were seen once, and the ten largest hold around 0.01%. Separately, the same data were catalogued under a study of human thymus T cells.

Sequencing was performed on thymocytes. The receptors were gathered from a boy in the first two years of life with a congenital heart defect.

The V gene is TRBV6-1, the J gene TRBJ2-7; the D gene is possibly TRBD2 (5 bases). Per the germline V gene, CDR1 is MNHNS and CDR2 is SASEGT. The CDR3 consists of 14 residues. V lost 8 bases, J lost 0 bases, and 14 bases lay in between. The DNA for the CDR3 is TGTGCCAGCGCCTGGAGGACCCGCTCCTACGAGCAGTACTTC. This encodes CASAWRTRSYEQYF.

The CDR3 region has the DNA TGTGCCACTAAACAGCCAACTAATGAAAAACTGTTTTTT. It specifies CATKQPTNEKLFF. The V call is TRBV10-3, the J call TRBJ1-4, with unresolved D. Germline CDR1 reads ENHRY; CDR2 reads SYGVKD. The CDR3 runs to 13 residues. V was trimmed by 10 bases and J by 0 bases, leaving 9 bases between them.

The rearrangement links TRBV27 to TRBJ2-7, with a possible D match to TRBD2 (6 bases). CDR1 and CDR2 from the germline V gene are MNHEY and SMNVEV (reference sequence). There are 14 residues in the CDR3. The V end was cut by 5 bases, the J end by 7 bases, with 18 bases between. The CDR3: CASSHIAVTREQYF. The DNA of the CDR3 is TGTGCCAGCAGTCACATAGCGGTCACGCGAGAGCAGTACTTC.

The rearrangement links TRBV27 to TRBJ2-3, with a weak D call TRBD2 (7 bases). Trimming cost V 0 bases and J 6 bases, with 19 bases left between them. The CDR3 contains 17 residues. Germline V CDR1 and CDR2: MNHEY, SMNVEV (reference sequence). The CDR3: CASSLSSGGRFEDTQYF. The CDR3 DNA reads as TGTGCCAGCAGTTTATCCTCCGGGGGGCGGTTTGAGGATACGCAGTATTTT.

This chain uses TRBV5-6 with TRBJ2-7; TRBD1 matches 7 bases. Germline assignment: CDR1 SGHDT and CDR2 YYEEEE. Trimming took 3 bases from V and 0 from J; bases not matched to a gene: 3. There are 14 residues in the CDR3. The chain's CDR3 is CASSSGQLSYEQYF. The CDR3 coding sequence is TGTGCCAGCAGCTCGGGACAGCTCTCCTACGAGCAGTACTTC.

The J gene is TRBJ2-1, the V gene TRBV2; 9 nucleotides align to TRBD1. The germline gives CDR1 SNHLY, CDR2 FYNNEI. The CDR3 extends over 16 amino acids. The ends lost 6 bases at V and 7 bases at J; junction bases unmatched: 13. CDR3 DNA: TGTGCCAGCAGCCCCCTACAGGGGGCGCGGAGAAATGAGCAGTTCTTC. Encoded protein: CASSPLQGARRNEQFF.

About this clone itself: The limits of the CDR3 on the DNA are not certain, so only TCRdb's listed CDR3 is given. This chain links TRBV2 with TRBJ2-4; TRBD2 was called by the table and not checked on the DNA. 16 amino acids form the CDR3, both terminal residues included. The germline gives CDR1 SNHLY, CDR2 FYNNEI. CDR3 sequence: CASILAGAGFGNIQYF.

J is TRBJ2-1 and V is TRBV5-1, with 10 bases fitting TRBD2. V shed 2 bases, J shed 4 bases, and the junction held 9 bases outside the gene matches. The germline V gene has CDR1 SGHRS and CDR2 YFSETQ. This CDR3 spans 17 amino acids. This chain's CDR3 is CASSLDLGLAEYNEQFF. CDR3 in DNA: TGCGCCAGCAGCTTAGATTTAGGACTAGCGGAATACAATGAGCAGTTCTTC. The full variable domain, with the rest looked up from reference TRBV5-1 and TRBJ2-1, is KAGVTQTPRYLIKTRGQQVTLSCSPISGHRSVSWYQQTPGQGLQFLFEYFSETQRNKGNFPGRFSGRQFSNSRSEMNVSTLELGDSALYLCASSLDLGLAEYNEQFFGPGTRLTVL.

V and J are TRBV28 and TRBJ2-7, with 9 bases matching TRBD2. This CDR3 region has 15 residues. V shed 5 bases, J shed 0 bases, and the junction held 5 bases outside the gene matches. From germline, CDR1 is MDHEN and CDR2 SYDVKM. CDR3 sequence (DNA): TGTGCCAGCAGTGATAGCGGGAGAGGCTCCTACGAGCAGTACTTC. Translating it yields CASSDSGRGSYEQYF.

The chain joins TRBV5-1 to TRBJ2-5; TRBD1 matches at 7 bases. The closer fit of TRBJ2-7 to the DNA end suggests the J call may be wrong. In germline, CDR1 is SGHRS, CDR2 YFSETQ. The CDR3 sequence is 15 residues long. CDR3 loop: CASSLVQGVTYEQYF. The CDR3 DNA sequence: TGCGCCAGCAGCTTGGTGCAGGGGGTCACCTACGAGCAGTACTTC.

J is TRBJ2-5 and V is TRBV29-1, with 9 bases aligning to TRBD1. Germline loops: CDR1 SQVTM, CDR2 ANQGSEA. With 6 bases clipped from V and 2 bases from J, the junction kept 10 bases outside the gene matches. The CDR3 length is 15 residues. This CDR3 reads CSVGQGSPVQETQYF. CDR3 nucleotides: TGCAGCGTGGGACAGGGTTCTCCCGTGCAAGAGACCCAGTACTTC.

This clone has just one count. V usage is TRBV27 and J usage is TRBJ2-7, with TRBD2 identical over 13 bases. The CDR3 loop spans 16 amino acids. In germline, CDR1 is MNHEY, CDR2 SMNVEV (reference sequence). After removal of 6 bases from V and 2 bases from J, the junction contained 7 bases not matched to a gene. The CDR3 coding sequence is TGTGCCAGCAGGACCCCGGGACTAGCGGGGACCTACGAGCAGTACTTC. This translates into CASRTPGLAGTYEQYF.

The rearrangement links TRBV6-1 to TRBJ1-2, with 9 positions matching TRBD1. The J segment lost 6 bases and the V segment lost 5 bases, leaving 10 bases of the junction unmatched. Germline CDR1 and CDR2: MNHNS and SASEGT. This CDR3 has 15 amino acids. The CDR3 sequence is CASSQTGGKRHGYTF. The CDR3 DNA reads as TGTGCCAGCAGTCAGACAGGGGGAAAGCGTCATGGCTACACCTTC.

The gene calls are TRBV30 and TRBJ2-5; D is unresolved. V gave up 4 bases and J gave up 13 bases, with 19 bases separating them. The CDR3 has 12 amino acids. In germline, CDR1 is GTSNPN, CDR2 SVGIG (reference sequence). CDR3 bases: TGTGCCTGGATGAGCCAGCGCGCCGGGTGGTACTTC. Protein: CAWMSQRAGWYF.

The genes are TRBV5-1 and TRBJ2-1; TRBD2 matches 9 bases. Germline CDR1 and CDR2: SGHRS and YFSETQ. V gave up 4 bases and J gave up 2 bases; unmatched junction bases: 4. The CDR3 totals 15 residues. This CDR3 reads CASSQAGGPYNEQFF. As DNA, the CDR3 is TGCGCCAGCAGCCAAGCGGGGGGTCCCTACAATGAGCAGTTCTTC.

CDR3 residues: CASSDLGASQGYTQYF. The DNA for the CDR3 is TGTGCCAGCAGTGATTTGGGAGCGTCCCAAGGGTATACGCAGTATTTT. This chain uses TRBV2 with TRBJ2-3, with TRBD2 as a possible D gene (5 bases). CDR1 SNHLY and CDR2 FYNNEI come from the germline V gene. The CDR3 sequence is 16 residues long. V was clipped by 3 bases and J by 7 bases, with 20 bases between them.

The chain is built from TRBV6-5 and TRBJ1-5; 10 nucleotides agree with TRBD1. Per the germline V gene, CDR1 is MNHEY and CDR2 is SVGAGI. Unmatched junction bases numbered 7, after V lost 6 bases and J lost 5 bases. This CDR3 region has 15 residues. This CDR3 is CASSPHGQGDQPQHF. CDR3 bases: TGTGCCAGCAGCCCTCACGGACAGGGGGATCAGCCCCAGCATTTT.